This T cell receptor (beta chain) was obtained from a study of blood T cells in healthy people across ages. Many counts were recorded for this clonotype. The use of a sample-barcoded 5' primer and a J-beta primer mix characterized a second PCR of about 7 to 12 cycles. One entry per CDR3 protein, called by TCRdb with MiXCR from the 5' RACE reads. Among about 1,800,000 distinct CDR3 sequences listed, over 25% were seen once. This CDR3 has 12 amino acids. The V and J ends lost 3 bases and 1 base respectively, with 6 bases between them. From germline, CDR1 is SQVTM and CDR2 ANQGSEA. The V call is TRBV29-1, the J call TRBJ1-2; D gene uncertain. The specimen sequenced was blood. The sequence came from a woman under 40 in good health. CDR3: CSVDGVNYGYTF. DNA for the CDR3: TGCAGCGTTGACGGGGTTAACTATGGCTACACCTTC.